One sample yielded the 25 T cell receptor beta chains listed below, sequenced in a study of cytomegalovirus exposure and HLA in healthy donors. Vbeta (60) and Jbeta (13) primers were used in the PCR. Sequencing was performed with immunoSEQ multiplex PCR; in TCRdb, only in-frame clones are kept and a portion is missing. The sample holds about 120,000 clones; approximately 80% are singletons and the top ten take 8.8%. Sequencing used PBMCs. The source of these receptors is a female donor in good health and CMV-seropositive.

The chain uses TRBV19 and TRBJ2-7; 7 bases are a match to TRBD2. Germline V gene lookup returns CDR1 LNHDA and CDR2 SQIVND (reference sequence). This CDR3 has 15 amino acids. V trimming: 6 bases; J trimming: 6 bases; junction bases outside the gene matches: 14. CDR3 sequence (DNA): TGTGCCAGTAGGAACTTAGCGGGTCCCCGGGGCGAGCAGTACTTC. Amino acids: CASRNLAGPRGEQYF.

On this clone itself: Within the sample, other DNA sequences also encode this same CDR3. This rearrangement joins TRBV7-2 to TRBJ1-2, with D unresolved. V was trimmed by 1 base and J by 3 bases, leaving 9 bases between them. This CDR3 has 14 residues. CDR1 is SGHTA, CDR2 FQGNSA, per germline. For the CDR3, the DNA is TGTGCCAGCAGCTTAGTCCGGGGTGACTATGGCTACACCTTC. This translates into CASSLVRGDYGYTF.

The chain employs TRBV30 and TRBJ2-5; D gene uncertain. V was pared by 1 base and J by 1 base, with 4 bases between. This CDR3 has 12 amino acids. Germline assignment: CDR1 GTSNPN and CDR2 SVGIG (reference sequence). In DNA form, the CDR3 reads TGTGCCTGGAGTGGCGTCCAAGAGACCCAGTACTTC. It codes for CAWSGVQETQYF.

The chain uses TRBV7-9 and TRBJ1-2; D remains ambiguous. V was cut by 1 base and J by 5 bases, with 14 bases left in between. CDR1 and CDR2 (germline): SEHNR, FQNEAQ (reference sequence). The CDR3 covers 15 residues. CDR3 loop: CASSLGGLEKYGYTF. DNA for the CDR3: TGTGCCAGCAGCTTAGGCGGACTGGAAAAGTATGGCTACACCTTC.

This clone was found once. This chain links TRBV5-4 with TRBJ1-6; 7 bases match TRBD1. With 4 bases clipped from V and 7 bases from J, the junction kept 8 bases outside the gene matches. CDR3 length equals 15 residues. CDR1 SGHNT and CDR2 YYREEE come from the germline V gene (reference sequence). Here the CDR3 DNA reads TGTGCCAGCAGCACCGAGACAGGGTCAAATTCACCCCTCCACTTT. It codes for CASSTETGSNSPLHF.

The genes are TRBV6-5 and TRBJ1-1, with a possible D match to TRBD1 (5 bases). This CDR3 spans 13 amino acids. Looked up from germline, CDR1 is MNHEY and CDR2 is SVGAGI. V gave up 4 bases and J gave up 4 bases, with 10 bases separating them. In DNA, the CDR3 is TGTGCCAGCAGTTCAGGGTCCGGCACTGAAGCTTTCTTT. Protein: CASSSGSGTEAFF.

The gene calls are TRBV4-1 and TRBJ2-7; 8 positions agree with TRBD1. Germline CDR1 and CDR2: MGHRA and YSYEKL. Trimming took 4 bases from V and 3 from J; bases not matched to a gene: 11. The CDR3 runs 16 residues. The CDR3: CASSRTGTGKYYEQYF. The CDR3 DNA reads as TGCGCCAGCAGCCGTACCGGGACAGGAAAATACTACGAGCAGTACTTC.

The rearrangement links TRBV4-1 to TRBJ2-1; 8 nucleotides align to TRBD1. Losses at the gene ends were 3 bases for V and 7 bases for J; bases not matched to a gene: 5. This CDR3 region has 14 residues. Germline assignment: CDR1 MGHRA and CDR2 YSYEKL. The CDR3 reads CASSQRQGQNEQFF. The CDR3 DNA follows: TGCGCCAGCAGCCAGAGACAGGGGCAGAATGAGCAGTTCTTC.

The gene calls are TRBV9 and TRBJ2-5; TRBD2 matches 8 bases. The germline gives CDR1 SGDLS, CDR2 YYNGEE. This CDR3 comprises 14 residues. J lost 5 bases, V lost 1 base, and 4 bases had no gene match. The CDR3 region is CASSVTGGGETQYF. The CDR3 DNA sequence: TGTGCCAGCAGCGTAACCGGCGGGGGGGAGACCCAGTACTTC.

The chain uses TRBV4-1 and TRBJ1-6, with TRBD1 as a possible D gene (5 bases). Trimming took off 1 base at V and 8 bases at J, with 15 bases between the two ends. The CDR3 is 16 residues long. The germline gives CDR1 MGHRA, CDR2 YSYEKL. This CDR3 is CASSQGQGVSDSPLHF. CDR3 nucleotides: TGCGCCAGCAGCCAAGGGCAGGGTGTATCTGATTCACCCCTCCACTTT.

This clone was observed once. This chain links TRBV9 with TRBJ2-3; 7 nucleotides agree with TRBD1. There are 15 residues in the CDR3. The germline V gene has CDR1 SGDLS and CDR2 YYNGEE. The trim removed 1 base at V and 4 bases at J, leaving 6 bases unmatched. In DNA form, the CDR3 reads TGTGCCAGCAGCGTAAACCCGACAGGGCCAGATACGCAGTATTTT. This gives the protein CASSVNPTGPDTQYF.

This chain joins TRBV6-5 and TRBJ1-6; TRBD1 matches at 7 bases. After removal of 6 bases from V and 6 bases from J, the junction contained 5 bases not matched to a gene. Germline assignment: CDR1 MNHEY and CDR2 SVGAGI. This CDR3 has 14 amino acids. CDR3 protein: CASSRQGLNSPLHF. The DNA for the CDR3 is TGTGCCAGCAGCCGACAGGGCCTTAATTCACCCCTCCACTTT.

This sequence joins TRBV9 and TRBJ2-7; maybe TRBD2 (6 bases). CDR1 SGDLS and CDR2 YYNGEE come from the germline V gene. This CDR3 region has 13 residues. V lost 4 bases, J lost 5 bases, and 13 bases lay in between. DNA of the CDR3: TGTGCCAGCAGCCAGAGTCCGGGGGACGAGCAGTACTTC. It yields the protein CASSQSPGDEQYF.

DNA of the CDR3: TGTGCCAGCAGCTTATCTACTAGCGGGGGGCAAGAGACCCAGTACTTC. Translated: CASSLSTSGGQETQYF. This chain joins TRBV7-2 and TRBJ2-5, with 12 bases matching TRBD2. Germline lookup yields CDR1 SGHTA and CDR2 FQGNSA. This CDR3 has 16 residues. J gave up 2 bases and V 2 bases, and 3 bases lay outside the gene matches.

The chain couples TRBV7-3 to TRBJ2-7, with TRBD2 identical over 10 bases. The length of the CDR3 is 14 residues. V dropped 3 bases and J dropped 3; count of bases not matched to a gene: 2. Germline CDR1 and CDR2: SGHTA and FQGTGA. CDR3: CASSFTSGDYEQYF. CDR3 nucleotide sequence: TGTGCCAGCAGCTTTACTAGCGGGGACTACGAGCAGTACTTC. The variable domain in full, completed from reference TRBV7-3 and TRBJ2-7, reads GAGVSQTPSNKVTEKGKYVELRCDPISGHTALYWYRQSLGQGPEFLIYFQGTGAADDSGLPNDRFFAVRPEGSVSTLKIQRTERGDSAVYLCASSFTSGDYEQYFGPGTRLTVT.

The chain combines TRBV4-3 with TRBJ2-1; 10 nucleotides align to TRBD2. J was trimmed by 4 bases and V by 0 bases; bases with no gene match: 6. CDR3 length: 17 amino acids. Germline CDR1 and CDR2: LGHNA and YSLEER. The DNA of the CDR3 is TGCGCCAGCAGCCAAGATATCGGTAGCGGGGGGTACAATGAGCAGTTCTTC. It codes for CASSQDIGSGGYNEQFF.

Here the CDR3 reads CASSFGQGGETQYF. CDR3 nucleotide sequence: TGTGCCAGCAGCTTCGGTCAAGGCGGGGAGACCCAGTACTTC. The chain couples TRBV7-9 to TRBJ2-5; tentative D call: TRBD2 (5 bases). The ends were cut back, 3 bases at V and 5 bases at J, with 13 bases in the middle. The CDR3 consists of 14 residues. Germline loops: CDR1 SEHNR, CDR2 FQNEAQ (reference sequence). Based on the CDR3 plus reference TRBV7-9 and TRBJ2-5, the full variable domain is DTGVSQNPRHKITKRGQNVTFRCDPISEHNRLYWYRQTLGQGPEFLTYFQNEAQLEKSRLLSDRFSAERPKGSFSTLEIQRTEQGDSAMYLCASSFGQGGETQYFGPGTRLLVL.

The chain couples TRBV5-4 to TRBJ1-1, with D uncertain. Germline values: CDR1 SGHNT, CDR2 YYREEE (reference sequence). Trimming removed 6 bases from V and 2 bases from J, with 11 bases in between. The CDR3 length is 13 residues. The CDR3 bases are TGTGCCAGCACCCTGCGAGGAAACACTGAAGCTTTCTTT. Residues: CASTLRGNTEAFF.

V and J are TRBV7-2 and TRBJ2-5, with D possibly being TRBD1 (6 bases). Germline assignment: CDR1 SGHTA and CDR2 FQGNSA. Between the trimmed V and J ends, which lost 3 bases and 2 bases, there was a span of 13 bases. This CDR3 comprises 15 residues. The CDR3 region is CASSLYRVGQETQYF. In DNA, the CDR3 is TGTGCCAGCAGCTTGTACAGGGTGGGGCAAGAGACCCAGTACTTC.

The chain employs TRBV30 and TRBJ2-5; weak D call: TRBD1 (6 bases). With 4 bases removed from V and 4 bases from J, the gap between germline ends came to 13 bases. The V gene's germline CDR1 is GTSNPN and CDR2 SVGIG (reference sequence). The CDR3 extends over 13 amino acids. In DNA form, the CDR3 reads TGTGCCTGGACAGGGGCGTCCGGAGAGACCCAGTACTTC. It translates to CAWTGASGETQYF.

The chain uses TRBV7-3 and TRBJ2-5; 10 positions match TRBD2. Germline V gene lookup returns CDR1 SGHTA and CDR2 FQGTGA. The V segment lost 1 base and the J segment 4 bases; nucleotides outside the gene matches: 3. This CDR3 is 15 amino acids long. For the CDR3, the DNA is TGTGCCAGCAGCTTAAAGCGGGGGGGCCCAGAGACCCAGTACTTC. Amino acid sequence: CASSLKRGGPETQYF.

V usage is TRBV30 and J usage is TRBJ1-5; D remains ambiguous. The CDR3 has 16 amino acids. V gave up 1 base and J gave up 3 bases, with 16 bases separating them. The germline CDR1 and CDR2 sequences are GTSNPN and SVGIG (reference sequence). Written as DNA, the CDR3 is TGTGCCTGGAGTGGCACGCCAAAACGGTTCAATCAGCCCCAGCATTTT. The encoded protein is CAWSGTPKRFNQPQHF.

The DNA for the CDR3 is TGTGCCAGCAGCGGGGGACTAGCGGGGGGGCCCAATGAGCAGTTCTTC. It translates to CASSGGLAGGPNEQFF. V gene TRBV5-4 combines with J gene TRBJ2-1; 16 bases match TRBD2. The junction had 4 bases not matched to a gene; V was cut back by 4 bases and J by 6 bases. The length of the CDR3 is 16 residues. Per germline, CDR1 SGHNT and CDR2 YYREEE (reference sequence).

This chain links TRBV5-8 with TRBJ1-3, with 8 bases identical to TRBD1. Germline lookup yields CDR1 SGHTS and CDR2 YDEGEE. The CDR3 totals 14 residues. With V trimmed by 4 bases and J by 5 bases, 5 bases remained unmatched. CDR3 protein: CASSAGTGRNTIYF. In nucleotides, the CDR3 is TGTGCCAGCAGCGCCGGGACAGGCCGAAACACCATATATTTT.

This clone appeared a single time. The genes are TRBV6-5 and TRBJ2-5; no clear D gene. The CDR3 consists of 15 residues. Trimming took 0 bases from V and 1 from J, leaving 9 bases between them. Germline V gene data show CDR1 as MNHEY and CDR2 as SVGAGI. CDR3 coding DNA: TGTGCCAGCAGTTACTCGAACTTCCTCCAAGAGACCCAGTACTTC. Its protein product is CASSYSNFLQETQYF.